This TCR beta chain derives from a study of monozygotic twins with inflammatory bowel disease. For every TCR library, roughly 3.5 ug of total RNA was used. TCRdb reprocessed the 5' RACE reads; each CDR3 protein has one entry and no DNA is given. The sample has about 450,000 distinct CDR3 sequences; the top ten hold 2.4%. Note on this clonotype: The antigen is not known.

Overall study findings and caveats: Patient repertoires may have gained variability from differing immunosuppressive treatments.

The CDR3 loop spans 16 amino acids. Germline V gene lookup returns CDR1 SGHTA and CDR2 FQGNSA. The material sequenced was blood. This TCR was recovered from a human donor with ulcerative colitis or Crohn's disease, or a healthy co-twin of an affected twin (not recorded which). The J gene is TRBJ2-2, the V gene TRBV7-2. The CDR3 is CASSLGPAWNTGELFF. The variable domain in full, with the rest retrieved from reference TRBV7-2 and TRBJ2-2, is GAGVSQSPSNKVTEKGKDVELRCDPISGHTALYWYRQSLGQGLEFLIYFQGNSAPDKSGLPSDRFSAERTGGSVSTLTIQRTQQEDSAVYLCASSLGPAWNTGELFFGEGSRLTVL.